One and the same sample provided the 12 T cell receptor beta chains below, sequenced in a study of OX40 agonist ivuxolimab in advanced cancers. Some clones are missing from TCRdb's copy, which holds only in-frame ones; the method was immunoSEQ multiplex PCR. Among tens of thousands of clones listed, more than 90% were seen once. The starting material was CD4+ or CD8+ T cells sorted from blood, obtained in a trial of the OX40 agonist ivuxolimab. These receptors came from an adult with an advanced solid tumor such as melanoma, head and neck, liver or kidney cancer.

Comment on this clone: The junction departs from germline at one end; a sequencing error may be responsible. This chain joins TRBV7-3 and TRBJ2-1; 9 positions agree with TRBD2. Germline V CDR1 and CDR2: SGHTA, FQGTGA. This CDR3 has 13 amino acids. The DNA for the CDR3 is TGTGCCAGCAGTCCTTCGACTAGCGGACCGCTAGTCTTC. This codes for CASSPSTSGPLVF.

V and J are TRBV4-1 and TRBJ2-2; 9 bases line up with TRBD2. The V gene's germline CDR1 is MGHRA and CDR2 YSYEKL. There are 17 residues in the CDR3. V gave up 4 bases and J gave up 5 bases; unmatched junction bases: 11. CDR3 sequence: CASSRPAGGRLTGELFF. In DNA form, the CDR3 reads TGCGCCAGCAGCCGGCCGGCGGGAGGGCGACTTACCGGGGAGCTGTTTTTT.

This chain links TRBV28 with TRBJ1-2, with D perhaps matching TRBD1 (5 bases). The CDR3 is made up of 15 amino acids. Trimming shortened V by 5 bases and J by 2 bases, and 15 bases separated the two germline ends. CDR1 is MDHEN, CDR2 SYDVKM, per germline. The CDR3 nucleotides are TGTGCCAGCAGTGCATACCGGGACGGCAACTATGGCTACACCTTC. Its protein is CASSAYRDGNYGYTF.

The chain carries TRBV7-9 and TRBJ2-2; D is unresolved. The germline V and J ends were trimmed by 5 bases and 9 bases, with 10 bases remaining between them. The CDR3 runs to 12 residues. In germline, CDR1 is SEHNR, CDR2 FQNEAQ (reference sequence). The chain's CDR3 is CASSAFRRELFF. CDR3 in DNA: TGTGCCAGCAGCGCATTTCGGAGGGAGCTGTTTTTT.

The chain is built from TRBV5-4 and TRBJ2-3; 9 bases agree with TRBD2. V was pared by 3 bases and J by 0 bases, with 17 bases of the junction left unmatched. Germline V gene lookup returns CDR1 SGHNT and CDR2 YYREEE (reference sequence). The CDR3 has 20 amino acids. The CDR3: CASSSKGGRATTRSTDTQYF. The CDR3 DNA follows: TGTGCCAGCAGCTCCAAGGGCGGGAGGGCCACTACCCGTAGCACAGATACGCAGTATTTT.

This chain connects TRBV28 to TRBJ2-1; 10 bases agree with TRBD2. This CDR3 spans 15 amino acids. The ends lost 4 bases at V and 3 bases at J; junction bases unmatched: 3. Germline assignment: CDR1 MDHEN and CDR2 SYDVKM. In nucleotides, the CDR3 is TGTGCCAGCAGTTCCGGGACTAGCGACTACAATGAGCAGTTCTTC. Amino acids: CASSSGTSDYNEQFF.

The chain couples TRBV11-2 to TRBJ2-3; D is uncertain. CDR1 and CDR2 (germline): SGHAT, FQNNGV. The CDR3 consists of 13 residues. Trimming removed 8 bases at V and 0 bases at J, with 9 bases between. The CDR3 is CASLGKSTDTQYF. The CDR3 DNA sequence: TGTGCCAGCCTTGGGAAAAGCACAGATACGCAGTATTTT.

The chain joins TRBV14 to TRBJ2-2; TRBD2 matches 12 bases. After removal of 4 bases from V and 2 bases from J, the junction contained 8 bases not matched to a gene. Germline V CDR1 and CDR2: SGHDN, FVKESK. This CDR3 contains 18 residues. Here the CDR3 reads CASSRRGLAGANTGELFF. As DNA, the CDR3 is TGTGCCAGCAGCCGCCGGGGACTAGCGGGCGCTAACACCGGGGAGCTGTTTTTT.

The chain is built from TRBV5-1 and TRBJ2-1, with D tentatively TRBD1 (6 bases). V dropped 2 bases and J dropped 8 bases, with 11 bases sitting between them. The CDR3 runs to 13 residues. The germline V gene has CDR1 SGHRS and CDR2 YFSETQ. The CDR3 region has the DNA TGCGCCAGCAGCTTCGGACAGTTCGATGAGCAGTTCTTC. This sequence encodes CASSFGQFDEQFF.

The chain carries TRBV28 and TRBJ2-7; TRBD1 aligns across 7 bases. With 7 bases clipped from V and 5 bases from J, the junction kept 8 bases outside the gene matches. This CDR3 contains 13 residues. Germline V gene data show CDR1 as MDHEN and CDR2 as SYDVKM. The CDR3 reads CASMVQGLDEQYF. CDR3 DNA sequence: TGTGCCAGCATGGTACAGGGGTTAGACGAGCAGTACTTC. Combining the CDR3 with reference TRBV28 and TRBJ2-7 gives the whole variable domain DVKVTQSSRYLVKRTGEKVFLECVQDMDHENMFWYRQDPGLGLRLIYFSYDVKMKEKGDIPEGYSVSREKKERFSLILESASTNQTSMYLCASMVQGLDEQYFGPGTRLTVT.

This chain links TRBV6-6 with TRBJ2-7, with 9 bases fitting TRBD2. The V and J ends lost 5 bases and 0 bases, in that order; junction bases with no gene match: 5. Per the germline V gene, CDR1 is MNHNY and CDR2 is SVGAGI (reference sequence). The CDR3 covers 15 residues. CDR3: CASSRLAASSYEQYF. CDR3 nucleotide sequence: TGTGCCAGCAGTCGACTAGCGGCCAGCTCCTACGAGCAGTACTTC.

In DNA, the CDR3 is TGTGCCATCAACCTTCGGGGCCTTAGAGACACTGAAGCTTTCTTT. This gives the protein CAINLRGLRDTEAFF. The V and J genes are TRBV10-3 and TRBJ1-1, with D possibly being TRBD1 (5 bases). The ends were cut back, 7 bases at V and 3 bases at J, with 18 bases in the middle. Germline V gene lookup returns CDR1 ENHRY and CDR2 SYGVKD. The CDR3 runs 15 residues.